A selection of T cell receptor beta chains follows, all from one sample in a study of blood T cells in healthy people across ages. TCRdb itself ran the 5' RACE reads through MiXCR, one entry per CDR3 protein. The table shows roughly 1,500,000 distinct CDR3 sequences, with approximately 42% occurring only once. Sequencing used blood. Receptors originate from a woman aged 18-29 years in good health. Each CDR3 is given with its conserved first and last residue. Fields, in order: clone size, J gene, D gene, V gene, CDR3 protein, CDR3 DNA. The D gene is left open where the match is weak. Some rows have no size entry. The others give once, few or many, or a class for an expanded clone.

- TRBJ1-2 - TRBV5-1 CASSNGQSYGYTF TGCGCCAGCAGCAACGGACAGAGCTATGGCTACACCTTC
- TRBJ2-3 TRBD2 TRBV28 CASPPGRGGTDTQYF TGTGCCAGTCCCCCCGGGCGGGGGGGTACAGATACGCAGTATTTT
few TRBJ2-1 - TRBV6-1 CASSEDEREQFF TGTGCCAGCAGTGAAGACGAGAGGGAGCAGTTCTTC
few TRBJ1-2 TRBD1 TRBV20-1 CSASGQGGKGYTF TGCAGTGCTAGCGGACAGGGGGGGAAAGGCTACACCTTC
- TRBJ1-1 - TRBV29-1 CSVVLRLDTEAFF TGCAGCGTTGTCCTCAGGTTAGACACTGAAGCTTTCTTT
- TRBJ1-2 TRBD1 TRBV20-1 CSAPPGTGGHGYTF TGCAGTGCTCCCCCCGGGACAGGGGGCCATGGCTACACCTTC
few TRBJ2-2 TRBD2 TRBV12-3/TRBV12-4 CASSWRGTNTGELFF TGTGCCAGCAGTTGGCGGGGGACGAACACCGGGGAGCTGTTTTTT
few TRBJ2-1 - TRBV12-3/TRBV12-4 CASSSFGGAEQFF TGTGCCAGCAGTTCATTTGGCGGCGCTGAGCAGTTCTTC
few TRBJ2-1 - TRBV29-1 CSARDQGSEQFF TGCAGCGCCCGGGACCAAGGGAGTGAGCAGTTCTTC
- TRBJ1-5 - TRBV2 CASSQRQLNQPQHF TGTGCCAGCAGTCAGCGACAGCTCAATCAGCCCCAGCATTTT
- TRBJ1-2 - TRBV28 CASSQTLYGYTF TGTGCCAGCAGTCAGACTTTATATGGCTACACCTTC
few TRBJ1-1 - TRBV7-3 CASSVGPGDSEAFF TGTGCCAGCAGCGTAGGCCCCGGAGACTCTGAAGCTTTCTTT
- TRBJ2-7 - TRBV6-5 CASKGGGRGRDEQYF TGTGCCAGTAAGGGGGGGGGCAGGGGGCGCGACGAGCAGTACTTC
- TRBJ2-2 - TRBV9 CASRVEGRTGELFF TGTGCCAGCAGGGTCGAGGGGAGAACCGGGGAGCTGTTTTTT
once TRBJ2-5 TRBD2 TRBV6-1 CASRRPKMVQRGFQETQYF TGTGCCAGCAGAAGACCAAAAATGGTCCAGCGGGGCTTCCAAGAGACCCAGTACTTC
- TRBJ2-3 TRBD2 TRBV5-1 CASSLGLAGAQGDTQYF TGCGCCAGCAGCTTGGGCCTAGCGGGGGCTCAGGGAGATACGCAGTATTTT
few TRBJ2-7 - TRBV27 CAARWGRRYEQYF TGTGCCGCGAGGTGGGGACGCCGCTACGAGCAGTACTTC
few TRBJ1-5 - TRBV7-2 CASRGTVYSNQPQHF TGTGCCAGCAGGGGGACGGTTTATAGCAATCAGCCCCAGCATTTT
many TRBJ2-1 - TRBV5-5 CASSGLYNEQFF TGTGCCAGCAGCGGCCTCTACAATGAGCAGTTCTTC
- TRBJ2-7 TRBD1 TRBV5-1 CASSKATGTGSYEQYF TGCGCCAGCAGCAAAGCTACCGGGACAGGCTCCTACGAGCAGTACTTC
- TRBJ2-1 TRBD2 TRBV7-9 CASRYWKRGALIYNEQFF TGTGCCAGCAGGTACTGGAAGCGGGGGGCCTTAATATACAATGAGCAGTTCTTC
few TRBJ1-1 - TRBV20-1 CSASFGQLNTEAFF TGCAGTGCTAGTTTTGGGCAGTTGAACACTGAAGCTTTCTTT
few TRBJ2-3 - TRBV9 CASSVEVDRALSDTQYF TGTGCCAGCAGCGTAGAGGTCGACAGAGCGCTTTCAGATACGCAGTATTTT
- TRBJ2-1 - TRBV7-9 CASRIWGSETQFF TGTGCCAGCAGGATTTGGGGGAGCGAGACCCAGTTCTTC
few TRBJ2-3 TRBD2 TRBV10-2 CASGELGLAKARDTQYF TGCGCCAGCGGGGAGTTGGGACTAGCAAAAGCAAGAGATACGCAGTATTTT
- TRBJ2-7 TRBD2 TRBV7-2 CASSRPTSGSVSSYNEQYF TGTGCCAGCAGCCGACCTACTAGCGGGAGCGTCAGCTCCTACAATGAGCAGTACTTC
- TRBJ2-1 - TRBV13 CASSLRGKLTYSEQFF TGTGCCAGCAGCTTAAGGGGGAAACTGACCTACAGTGAGCAGTTCTTC
- TRBJ2-7 TRBD1 TRBV5-1 CASRQTGGVDEQYF TGCGCCAGCAGACAAACAGGGGGCGTAGACGAGCAGTACTTC
- TRBJ2-1 TRBD2 TRBV9 CASSASGLSYDEQFF TGTGCCAGCAGCGCTAGCGGGCTCTCCTACGATGAGCAGTTCTTC
few TRBJ2-1 TRBD2 TRBV6-5 CASSSDSGGSYNEQFF TGTGCCAGCAGTTCCGATAGCGGGGGTTCCTACAATGAGCAGTTCTTC
- TRBJ2-4 TRBD1 TRBV20-1 CSAGLGTDRSEEQYF TGCAGTGCTGGCCTAGGGACAGATCGGTCGGAAGAGCAGTACTTC
- TRBJ2-1 TRBD2 TRBV29-1 CSVAPRAGETQFF TGCAGCGTTGCCCCTCGGGCGGGGGAGACCCAGTTCTTC
few TRBJ1-2 - TRBV28 CASSSQGSYYGYTF TGTGCCAGCAGTTCACAGGGATCTTACTATGGCTACACCTTC
once TRBJ2-7 TRBD1 TRBV5-1 CASSLTGTGGAEQYF TGCGCCAGCAGCTTGACCGGGACAGGGGGCGCCGAGCAGTACTTC
- TRBJ2-3 TRBD2 TRBV12-3/TRBV12-4 CASSPGTSGRAPDTQYF TGTGCCAGCAGTCCCGGGACTAGCGGGAGGGCGCCAGATACGCAGTATTTT
- TRBJ1-5 TRBD1 TRBV6-1 CASSEEGTGYQPQHF TGTGCCAGCAGTGAAGAAGGGACAGGGTATCAGCCCCAGCATTTT
- TRBJ2-1 TRBD1 TRBV12-3/TRBV12-4 CASSTRQGRNEQFF TGTGCCAGCAGTACCCGACAGGGACGCAATGAGCAGTTCTTC
once TRBJ2-3 TRBD2 TRBV20-1 CSANLGGGRVDTQYF TGCAGTGCTAATTTAGGCGGGGGAAGAGTAGATACGCAGTATTTT
- TRBJ1-4 TRBD1 TRBV9 CASSVPRGQGAGGENEKLFF TGTGCCAGCAGCGTTCCCCGTGGACAGGGGGCCGGAGGGGAAAATGAAAAACTGTTTTTT
- TRBJ1-5 TRBD1 TRBV20-1 CSAQVRDRDQPQHF TGCAGTGCTCAAGTCCGGGACAGAGATCAGCCCCAGCATTTT
- TRBJ1-1 - TRBV3-1 CASSQDLGNKGNTEAFF TGTGCCAGCAGCCAAGATTTGGGGAACAAGGGGAACACTGAAGCTTTCTTT